This T cell receptor beta chain stems from a study of T cells in Graves' hyperthyroidism and ophthalmopathy. General observations from the study: In blood, most of the thyroid clonotypes expanded above 0.001 were also present. Researchers report that a 13 V-J model separated ophthalmopathy from stable hyperthyroidism. Before onset, by a median of about seven months, the model predicted ophthalmopathy.

This clonotype was recorded at least ten times. No antigen is known for it. The ends were cut back, 4 bases at V and 6 bases at J, with 13 bases in the middle. From germline, CDR1 is MNHNS and CDR2 SASEGT. The CDR3 extends over 13 amino acids. Hyperthyroidism was newly diagnosed in patients aged 18 to 65 (duration under 2 months). TCR beta CDR3 regions were amplified from RNA. First-round RT-PCR of the TCR CDR3 relied on the HTBI primer set. TCRdb reanalysed the multiplex PCR reads using MiXCR and keeps one entry per CDR3 protein. The profile shows about 610,000 distinct CDR3 sequences, about 45% of them singletons.

The receptor comes from a woman younger than 35 with Graves' hyperthyroidism. The chain links TRBV6-1 to TRBJ2-7; D gene unclear. Sequencing used peripheral blood or thyroid tissue (not recorded which). This chain's CDR3 is CASSVRARLEQYF. The CDR3 region has the DNA TGTGCCAGCAGTGTTAGGGCCCGTCTCGAGCAGTACTTC.